This is a list of T cell receptor beta chains from one sample in a study of shared clonotypes between healthy human individuals. Sequencing used immunoSEQ multiplex PCR; TCRdb keeps in-frame clones, though not all of them. The table has 560,000 or so clones, approximately 96% seen once. Sequenced input: naive CD8+ T cells sorted from blood. The source of these receptors is a woman aged 25 to 39 in good health. CDR3s include the opening cysteine and the closing phenylalanine or tryptophan. Each record gives: clone size, V gene, CDR3 protein. Only part of the rows carry a size: once, few, many, or a class if the clone is expanded.

. TRBV7-9 CASSLASGGLNTEAFF
. TRBV27 CASSPGTSEYNEQFF
. TRBV9 CASSVGTLRSAEAFF
. TRBV27 CASSLGQGYQPQHF
. TRBV9 CASSVGQGPYEQYF
. TRBV10-1 CASSSFPGELFF
. TRBV19 CASSGGFNSNQPQHF
. TRBV21-1 CASSKGQGQFGRFF
. TRBV28 CASSLGLAGSSYNEQFF
. TRBV18 CASSGGTMTSLRDNEQFF
. TRBV11-2 CASSLGPGKGSTEAFF
once TRBV7-9 CASTSGTSYNEQFF
. TRBV29-1 CSVESFVSGRGDEQYF
. TRBV2 CASSGLAGHTGELFF
. TRBV6-1 CASSEGFRDSDRYGYTF
. TRBV29-1 CSVITGTALYEQYF
. TRBV7-9 CASLRQSEQTQYF
. TRBV2 CASRRESNQPQHF
. TRBV5-6 CASSWGDRLSYEQYF
once TRBV5-1 CASSNGKNTGELFF
. TRBV10-3 CAISRYRVQYF
. TRBV28 CASTKAGAPYEQYF
once TRBV19 CASSTPSRGATNEKLFF
. TRBV13 CASSNLGGGTGELFF
once TRBV19 CAGLGRGRPWGSNEQYF
. TRBV27 CASSLHPLAGKETQYF
. TRBV6-4 CASSDSGYGYTF
. TRBV6-5 CASSYSWGPYEQYF
. TRBV27 CASRSGLDRRFF
. TRBV5-5 CASSPGTGTYEQYF
. TRBV29-1 CSVEGLSGRNQETQYF
. TRBV19 CASSMGTQAYNEQFF
few TRBV30 CAWSSTSNTEAFF
few TRBV5-1 CASSRDRSSGNTIYF
. TRBV4-1 CASSQDWEDYGYTF
. TRBV27 CASSLSPKSYNEQFF
. TRBV30 CAWSVSGDHYGYTF
. TRBV5-1 CASSIGLAGVRSADTQYF
. TRBV29-1 CSVDWGTYNEQFF
. TRBV28 CASSLGPAGNPGTIYF
once TRBV6-1 CASSEGPGGQPQHF
once TRBV7-9 CASSHTMRSNTGELFF
. TRBV7-6 CASSLITSGRSGELFF
. TRBV19 CASSILELPDTQYF
. TRBV28 CASSFPPTSGRAIEQYF
. TRBV6-1 CASSRQGRWTEAFF
. TRBV13 CASSLDNELFF
. TRBV27 CASSLSGTAYNEQFF
. TRBV7-9 CASSLEKDNTEAFF